This TCR beta chain originates from a study of identical twins. Whole-study findings and limits: Insertions were fewer in abundant cord blood beta clonotypes, whereas memory repertoires showed none of this pattern.

TCRdb analysed the 5' RACE reads with MiXCR anew, one entry per CDR3 protein. The profile shows roughly 350,000 distinct CDR3 sequences, around 12% of them singletons. The sample holds many counts of this clonotype. What it binds is unknown. This same sample was also taken into another study, of yellow fever vaccine responses in identical twins.

This clonotype originated in a woman between 18 and 30 years old in good health. The sequencing sample was made of CD8+ T cells sorted from blood.

CDR3 in amino acids: CSARAGDSYNEQFF. CDR3 nucleotide sequence: TGCAGTGCTAGAGCCGGGGACTCCTACAATGAGCAGTTCTTC. V usage is TRBV20-1 and J usage is TRBJ2-1, with D perhaps matching TRBD2 (5 bases). Trimming cost V 1 base and J 0 bases, with 7 bases left between them. The CDR3 extends over 14 amino acids. Germline CDR1 reads DFQATT; CDR2 reads SNEGSKA (reference sequence).